This T cell receptor beta chain came from a study of T cells in Graves' hyperthyroidism and ophthalmopathy. This clonotype was recorded many times. The antigen remains unidentified. Notes on the study in general: Most thyroid clonotypes expanded above 0.001 appeared in blood too.

What was amplified from RNA transcripts were TCR beta CDR3 regions. The HTBI set primed first-round TCR CDR3 RT-PCR. TCRdb recomputed calls from the multiplex PCR reads with MiXCR, one row per CDR3 protein. The sample includes approximately 400,000 distinct CDR3 sequences, roughly 13% of them seen just once. Stability of Graves' hyperthyroidism was defined as absent ophthalmopathy progression within 18 months. Participants, patients aged 18 to 65, had newly diagnosed hyperthyroidism with a duration under 2 months. Sequenced: blood. The TCR sequence derives from a woman aged 55-70 years with Graves' hyperthyroidism.

For the CDR3, the DNA is TGTGCCAGCTCACCACCGAACAGGGCGAACACTGAAGCTTTCTTT. Its translation: CASSPPNRANTEAFF. The V and J genes are TRBV18 and TRBJ1-1; D may be TRBD1 (6 bases). Germline V lookup: CDR1 KGHSH, CDR2 LQKENI. This CDR3 is built from 15 residues. V lost 0 bases to trimming and J lost 1 base, with 9 bases between them.